This passage covers 5 T cell receptor beta chains from one sample sequenced in a study of T cells after yellow fever vaccination. TCRdb recomputed calls from the 5' RACE reads with MiXCR, one row per CDR3 protein. The sample comprises hundreds of thousands of distinct CDR3 sequences, around 4% of which are singletons, and less than 25% rests with the top ten. The sequenced sample was PBMCs, obtained on the day of the yellow fever booster vaccination. These receptors all stem from a man between 18 and 35 years old who received the YFV17D yellow fever vaccine.

The chain joins TRBV6-5 to TRBJ1-1, with 9 bases identical to TRBD1. The CDR3 runs 14 residues. J lost 11 bases, V lost 5 bases, and 12 bases had no gene match. Germline assignment: CDR1 MNHEY and CDR2 SVGAGI. The chain's CDR3 is CASSPPGTGLWAFF. CDR3 DNA: TGTGCCAGCAGTCCGCCCGGGACAGGGTTGTGGGCTTTCTTT.

J is TRBJ2-1 and V is TRBV6-5; 11 bases are shared with TRBD2. Trimming took 6 bases from V and 8 from J; bases not matched to a gene: 9. Per the germline V gene, CDR1 is MNHEY and CDR2 is SVGAGI. CDR3 size: 15 residues. CDR3 region: CASRRFSGGVDEQFF. DNA of the CDR3: TGTGCCAGCAGGAGATTTAGCGGGGGGGTTGATGAGCAGTTCTTC.

This clonotype came up many times. The chain has TRBV6-4 and TRBJ2-1; 7 bases are a match to TRBD1. The CDR3 length is 12 residues. CDR1 is MRHNA and CDR2 is SNTAGT in the germline V gene. J gave up 8 bases and V 6 bases, and 4 bases lay outside the gene matches. CDR3 amino acids: CASSNRGDEQFF. Written as DNA, the CDR3 is TGTGCCAGCAGCAACAGGGGAGATGAGCAGTTCTTC.

This clonotype occurred many times. This chain joins TRBV20-1 and TRBJ2-5; D remains unclear. Trimming took 3 bases from V and 1 from J, leaving 12 bases between them. The germline CDR1 and CDR2 sequences are DFQATT and SNEGSKA (reference sequence). This CDR3 comprises 14 residues. The CDR3 coding sequence is TGCAGTGCTAGTCGCGAGGCTAGCCAAGAGACCCAGTACTTC. This codes for CSASREASQETQYF.

This clonotype was counted many times. The chain links TRBV4-2 to TRBJ1-2; 7 positions match TRBD1. This CDR3 region has 15 residues. Germline trimming cut 0 bases from V and 3 bases from J; bases unmatched to any gene: 4. In germline, CDR1 is LGHNA, CDR2 YNFKEQ. DNA for the CDR3: TGTGCCAGCAGCCAAGAGAGGACAGGAGACTATGGCTACACCTTC. Translating gives CASSQERTGDYGYTF.